The rows below give T cell receptor beta chains drawn from one sample of a study of cytomegalovirus exposure and HLA in healthy donors. Profiled with immunoSEQ multiplex PCR; TCRdb holds only in-frame clones, not every one. The sample includes around 150,000 clones, approximately 82% of them seen just once. Input material: PBMCs. The source is a man aged 25 to 40 in good health and CMV-seropositive. The CDR3 runs from the conserved cysteine through the conserved F or W. The D gene is left open where the match is weak. Only some rows state a clone size, as once, few, many or a class for expanded clones.

d_call	j_call	clone_size	v_call	cdr3_nt	cdr3_aa
TRBD1	TRBJ2-7	NA	TRBV5-8	TGTGCCAGCAGCAACTACGACAGGGAGTCCTACGAGCAGTACTTC	CASSNYDRESYEQYF
NA	TRBJ2-4	NA	TRBV6-6	TGTGCCAGCAGCTTAACTGGGAGGGCCAAAAACATTCAGTACTTC	CASSLTGRAKNIQYF
NA	TRBJ1-2	NA	TRBV9	TGTGCCAGCACCGGACAGAACTATGGCTACACCTTC	CASTGQNYGYTF
NA	TRBJ2-5	NA	TRBV5-1	TGCGCCAGCAGCTTGGAGGGCCTAGCAGGTTCAGAGACCCAGTACTTC	CASSLEGLAGSETQYF
TRBD2	TRBJ2-7	once	TRBV6-6	TGTGCCAGCAGCCCCGGGGGGGAGGACGAGCAGTACTTC	CASSPGGEDEQYF
NA	TRBJ2-7	NA	TRBV11-1	TGTGCCAGCAGCAGACAGTCCCTGGGGCAGTACTTC	CASSRQSLGQYF
TRBD1	TRBJ1-5	NA	TRBV7-9	TGTGCCAGCAGCCGGACAGGGGGAGAGCAGCCCCAGCATTTT	CASSRTGGEQPQHF
TRBD2	TRBJ2-1	few	TRBV7-2	TGTGCCAGCAGCCCAGCGGGGGCCTACAATGAGCAGTTCTTC	CASSPAGAYNEQFF
NA	TRBJ2-3	NA	TRBV9	TGTGCCAGCAGCGTAGCTATTGCAGACACTAGCACAGATACGCAGTATTTT	CASSVAIADTSTDTQYF
NA	TRBJ2-2	NA	TRBV7-9	TGTGCCAGCAGCTCCATTACTAGATCGAACACCGGGGAGCTGTTTTTT	CASSSITRSNTGELFF
TRBD1	TRBJ1-5	NA	TRBV6-5	TGTGCCAGCAGGTCCACAGGGGAAGGAGATCAGCCCCAGCATTTT	CASRSTGEGDQPQHF
NA	TRBJ1-1	NA	TRBV19	TGTGCCAGTAACGATGCAGGGTCGAACACTGAAGCTTTCTTT	CASNDAGSNTEAFF
TRBD1	TRBJ2-7	NA	TRBV11-2	TGTGCCAGCAGCGTGCACACCGGGACAGGGAGTTCCGAGCAGTACTTC	CASSVHTGTGSSEQYF
NA	TRBJ2-1	once	TRBV5-6	TGTGCCAGCAGCTTGGTTCCGGGGGATTACAATGAGCAGTTCTTC	CASSLVPGDYNEQFF
TRBD1	TRBJ2-7	NA	TRBV5-4	TGTGCCAGCAGCTCTTACGGGACAGCATACGAGCAGTACTTC	CASSSYGTAYEQYF
NA	TRBJ2-7	NA	TRBV9	TGTGCCAGCAGCGTAGGCCGGGGGGACAACTACGAGCAGTACTTC	CASSVGRGDNYEQYF
NA	TRBJ1-4	NA	TRBV29-1	TGCAGCGTTGAATTGGCAGGGTTTAATGAAAAACTGTTTTTT	CSVELAGFNEKLFF
NA	TRBJ2-6	once	TRBV6-9	TGTGCCAGCCCGAGGGGGGACAGCTACGTCTCTGGGGCCAACGTCCTGACTTTC	CASPRGDSYVSGANVLTF
NA	TRBJ1-2	NA	TRBV5-4	TGTGCCAGCAGCTTGCCGAACAGGGCCGACTATGGCTACACCTTC	CASSLPNRADYGYTF
NA	TRBJ1-6	NA	TRBV2	TGTGCCAGCAGTGAAGGACAGACTAATTCACCCCTCCACTTT	CASSEGQTNSPLHF
NA	TRBJ2-3	NA	TRBV27	TGTGCCAGCAGAACAGACCCTACCGGAGGCGGGCAGTATTTT	CASRTDPTGGGQYF
TRBD1	TRBJ1-2	few	TRBV29-1	TGCAGCGTTGCGACAGGGGATGGCTATGGCTACACCTTC	CSVATGDGYGYTF
TRBD1	TRBJ2-7	NA	TRBV7-3	TGTGCCAGCAGCTTAACTGGGACAGGGGATCCCTACGAGCAGTACTTC	CASSLTGTGDPYEQYF
NA	TRBJ1-1	NA	TRBV21-1	TGTGCCAGCAGCACTCGAGATACGTCGGGGATGACTGAAGCTTTCTTT	CASSTRDTSGMTEAFF
TRBD1	TRBJ1-2	NA	TRBV5-1	TGCGCCAGCAGCTTGGGACAGGGAAATATAGTCTATGGCTACACCTTC	CASSLGQGNIVYGYTF
NA	TRBJ2-7	NA	TRBV6-5	TGTGCCAGCAGTTCCTTCATTACATCCTCCTACGAGCAGTACTTC	CASSSFITSSYEQYF
NA	TRBJ1-2	NA	TRBV6-6	TGTGCCAGCAGTTATCGACAGGCTAACTATGGCTACACCTTC	CASSYRQANYGYTF
TRBD2	TRBJ2-7	NA	TRBV2	TGTGCCAGCAGTGACGGCGGGGGGGTCCACGAGCAGTACTTC	CASSDGGGVHEQYF
NA	TRBJ1-6	NA	TRBV19	TGTGCCAGTAGTATTTCGGAGGCAGGTAATTCACCCCTCCACTTT	CASSISEAGNSPLHF
TRBD2	TRBJ2-3	NA	TRBV6-4	TGTGCCAGCAGTGCCACCTTGGGAAGCGGGGGGGGACAAGATACGCAGTATTTT	CASSATLGSGGGQDTQYF
NA	TRBJ2-3	NA	TRBV18	TGTGCCAGCTCCGAAGGGGCGGCAGGTTCAGATACGCAGTATTTT	CASSEGAAGSDTQYF
TRBD1	TRBJ1-4	NA	TRBV6-5	TGTGCCAGCAGTTACTCAGGGGGCGCAACTAATGAAAAACTGTTTTTT	CASSYSGGATNEKLFF
TRBD1	TRBJ1-5	NA	TRBV30	TGTGCCTGGAGCATTGGACAGGGGGAGAGGAAGCCCCAGCATTTT	CAWSIGQGERKPQHF
NA	TRBJ1-1	NA	TRBV7-2	TGTGCCAGCAGCTTAGGAGGTGCGGGACACACTGAAGCTTTCTTT	CASSLGGAGHTEAFF
NA	TRBJ1-5	NA	TRBV4-1	TGCGCCAGCAGCCCCCAGGGGAATAGCAATCAGCCCCAGCATTTT	CASSPQGNSNQPQHF
NA	TRBJ2-7	once	TRBV7-2	TGTGCCAGCAGCTTACAGTGGGGACACAACTACGAGCAGTACTTC	CASSLQWGHNYEQYF
NA	TRBJ2-5	NA	TRBV18	TGTGCCAGCTCACTTAGCCTTCAAGAGACCCAGTACTTC	CASSLSLQETQYF
NA	TRBJ2-7	NA	TRBV30	TGTGCCTGGAGTGTAAGAGAGTACGAGCAGTACTTC	CAWSVREYEQYF
NA	TRBJ1-1	few	TRBV15	TGTGCCACCAGCAACCCACCGGACACTGAAGCTTTCTTT	CATSNPPDTEAFF
NA	TRBJ1-4	NA	TRBV18	TGTGCCAGCTCACCGTCCGGGGGGGGCGCAGGTGAAAAACTGTTTTTT	CASSPSGGGAGEKLFF
NA	TRBJ2-7	NA	TRBV5-1	TGCGCCAGCAGCGCCTCCGATGGGTTGCGACTAACTTACGAGCAGTACTTC	CASSASDGLRLTYEQYF